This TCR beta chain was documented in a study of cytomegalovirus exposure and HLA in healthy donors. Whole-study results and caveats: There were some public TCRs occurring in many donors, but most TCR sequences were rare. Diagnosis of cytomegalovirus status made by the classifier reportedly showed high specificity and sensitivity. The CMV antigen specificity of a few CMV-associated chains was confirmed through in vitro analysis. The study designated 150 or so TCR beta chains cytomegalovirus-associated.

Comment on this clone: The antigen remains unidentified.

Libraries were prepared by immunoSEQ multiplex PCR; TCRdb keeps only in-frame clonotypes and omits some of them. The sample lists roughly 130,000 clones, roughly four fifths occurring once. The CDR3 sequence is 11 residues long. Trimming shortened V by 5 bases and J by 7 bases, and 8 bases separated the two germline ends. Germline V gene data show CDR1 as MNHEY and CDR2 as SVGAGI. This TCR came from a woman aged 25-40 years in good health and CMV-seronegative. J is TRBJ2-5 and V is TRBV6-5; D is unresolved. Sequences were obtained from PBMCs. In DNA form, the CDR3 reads TGTGCCAGCAGTACTTCAGGGACCCAGTACTTC. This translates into CASSTSGTQYF.